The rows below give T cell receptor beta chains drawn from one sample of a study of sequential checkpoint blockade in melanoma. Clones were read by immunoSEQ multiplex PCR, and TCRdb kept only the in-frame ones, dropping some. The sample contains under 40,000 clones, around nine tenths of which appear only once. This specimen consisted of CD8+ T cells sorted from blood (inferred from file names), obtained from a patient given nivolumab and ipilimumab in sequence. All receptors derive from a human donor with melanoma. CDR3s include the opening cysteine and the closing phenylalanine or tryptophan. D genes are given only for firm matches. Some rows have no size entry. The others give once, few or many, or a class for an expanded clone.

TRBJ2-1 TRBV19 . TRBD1 TGTGCCAGTAAGTGGACAGGGTCAAACAATGAGCAGTTCTTC CASKWTGSNNEQFF
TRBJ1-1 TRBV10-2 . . TGCGCCAGCAGTGAGCCGAACGGTATGAACACTGAAGCTTTCTTT CASSEPNGMNTEAFF
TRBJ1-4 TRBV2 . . TGTGCCAGCAATGGTCAGGGATGGTTTGATGAAAAACTGTTTTTT CASNGQGWFDEKLFF
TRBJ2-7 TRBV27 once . TGTGCCAGCAGTCAACAAATAGGGAGCGAGCAGTACTTC CASSQQIGSEQYF
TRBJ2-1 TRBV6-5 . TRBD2 TGTGCCAGCAGTTCCCAATTAGCGGGAGAGTATAATGAGCAGTTCTTC CASSSQLAGEYNEQFF
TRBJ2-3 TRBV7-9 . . TGTGCCAGCAGCTCCATTTCAGGTCTCTTTCGGGATACGCAGTATTTT CASSSISGLFRDTQYF
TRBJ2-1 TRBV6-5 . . TGTGCCAGCAGTTACCGGGATAGCTCCTACAATGAGCAGTTCTTC CASSYRDSSYNEQFF
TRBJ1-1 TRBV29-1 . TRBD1 TGCAGCGTCCCCTCTAGGACAGGGAACACTGAAGCTTTCTTT CSVPSRTGNTEAFF
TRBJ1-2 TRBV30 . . TGTGCCTGGAGAACCGGGACAACAGCTAACTATGGCTACACCTTC CAWRTGTTANYGYTF
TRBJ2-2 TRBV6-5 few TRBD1 TGTGCCAGCAGTTACGAGGGGGCGGCGAACACCGGGGAGCTGTTTTTT CASSYEGAANTGELFF
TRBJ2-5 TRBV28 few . TGTGCCAGCGGAGCTCTTCCGTACTTC CASGALPYF
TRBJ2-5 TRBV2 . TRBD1 TGTGCCAGCAAAGAGACAGGGGACTTAGGTGAGCAGTACTTC CASKETGDLGEQYF
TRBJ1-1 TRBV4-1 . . TGCGCCAGCCGGATAACACAGGGCTTGAACACTGAAGCTTTCTTT CASRITQGLNTEAFF
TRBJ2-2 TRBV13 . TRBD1 TGTGCCAGCAGCTTACCGGGACAGGGGGCCGGGGAGCTGTTTTTT CASSLPGQGAGELFF
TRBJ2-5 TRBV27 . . TGTGCCAGCAGTTCGTGGGAAGCACTAGTGGAAGAGACCCAGTACTTC CASSSWEALVEETQYF
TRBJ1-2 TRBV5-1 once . TGCGCCAGCAGCTTCAGGACGGACAGAGCTAACTATGGCTACACCTTC CASSFRTDRANYGYTF
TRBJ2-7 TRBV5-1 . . TGCGCCAGCAGCTGGGGACTGGCCTACGAGCAGTACTTC CASSWGLAYEQYF
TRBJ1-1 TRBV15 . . TGTGCCACCAGCCGGAAGACGCCAGGGGACACTGAAGCTTTCTTT CATSRKTPGDTEAFF
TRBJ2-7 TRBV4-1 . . TGCGCCAGCAGCCAAGAGAGGGCAGCCCACGAGCAGTACTTC CASSQERAAHEQYF
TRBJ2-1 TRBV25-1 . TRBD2 TGTGCCAGCAGTGAAGTGGGGGGAGGGACTAACAATGAGCAGTTCTTC CASSEVGGGTNNEQFF
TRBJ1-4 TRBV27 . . TGTGCCAGCAGTTTATCGGCAGGGTTTAATGAAAAACTGTTTTTT CASSLSAGFNEKLFF
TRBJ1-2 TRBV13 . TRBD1 TGTGCCAGCAGCTTAAACCCCTCGGACAGGGGGCGACATGGCTACACCTTC CASSLNPSDRGRHGYTF
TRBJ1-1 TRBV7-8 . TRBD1 TGTGCCAGCAGCTTAGCTTGGGACAGGGCCGACGCTTTCTTT CASSLAWDRADAFF
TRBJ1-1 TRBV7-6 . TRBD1 TGTGCCAGCAGCGCCAGACAGGGTGTAAACACTGAAGCTTTCTTT CASSARQGVNTEAFF
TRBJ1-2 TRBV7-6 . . TGTGCCAGCAGCCCGCCCGGGGGAGGCTACACCTTC CASSPPGGGYTF
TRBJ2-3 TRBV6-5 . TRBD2 TGTGCCAGCAGTTACTCCGGGACTAGTGGGTCAGATACGCAGTATTTT CASSYSGTSGSDTQYF
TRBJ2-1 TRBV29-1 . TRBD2 TGCAGCGTTGTCCGACCTGGCGGGAGGGCCAATTACAATGAGCAGTTCTTC CSVVRPGGRANYNEQFF
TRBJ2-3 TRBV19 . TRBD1 TGTGCCAGTAGTACCTACAGGGGGTCGCTTGACACAGATACGCAGTATTTT CASSTYRGSLDTDTQYF
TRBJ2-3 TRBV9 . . TGTGCCAGCAGCGTACTCGCAGATACGCAGTATTTT CASSVLADTQYF
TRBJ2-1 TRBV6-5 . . TGTGCCAGCAGTTACTCGTCCGACAATGAGCAGTTCTTC CASSYSSDNEQFF
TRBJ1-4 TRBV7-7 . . TGTGCCAGCAGCTTAGATGAGGCAACTAATGAAAAACTGTTTTTT CASSLDEATNEKLFF
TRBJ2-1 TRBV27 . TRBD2 TGTGCCAGCAGTTTACCGGGACTAGCGGGAGAAGGGGAGCAGTTCTTC CASSLPGLAGEGEQFF
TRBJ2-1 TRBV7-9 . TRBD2 TGTGCCAGCAGTTATGGGTGGCTAGCGGGAGGGGATGAGCAGTTCTTC CASSYGWLAGGDEQFF
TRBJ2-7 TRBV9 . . TGTGCCAGCAGCGTAACAGGTTTCTCCTACGAGCAGTACTTC CASSVTGFSYEQYF
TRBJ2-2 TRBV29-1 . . TGCAGCGTTGAATGGGCCCGATGGAGGGGGGAGCTGTTTTTT CSVEWARWRGELFF
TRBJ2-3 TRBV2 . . TGTGCCAGCAGCCCCCCTAGAACAGATACGCAGTATTTT CASSPPRTDTQYF
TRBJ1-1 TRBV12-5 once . TGTGCTAGTGGTTTTTGGGGAGTCGGAGCTTTCTTT CASGFWGVGAFF
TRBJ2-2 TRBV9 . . TGTGCCAGCAGCGTTAGCGGATGGGGGAGTACCGGGGAGCTGTTTTTT CASSVSGWGSTGELFF
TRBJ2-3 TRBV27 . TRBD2 TGTGCCAGCAGTCTTAGCGGGAGTGATACGCAGTATTTT CASSLSGSDTQYF
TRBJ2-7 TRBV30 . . TGTGCCTGGACAGGGTCCCACGAGCAGTACTTC CAWTGSHEQYF
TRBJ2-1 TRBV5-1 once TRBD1 TGCGCCAGCAGCCCAGGGACAGGGCTCTTTGAATTCTACAATGAGCAGTTCTTC CASSPGTGLFEFYNEQFF
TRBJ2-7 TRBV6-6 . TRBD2 TGTGCCAGCAGTTACGGGCGGGAGAAGTACGAGCAGTACTTC CASSYGREKYEQYF
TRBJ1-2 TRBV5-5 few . TGTGCCAGCAGCTTGGAAACAGCCCACGGGGGAGGCTACACCTTC CASSLETAHGGGYTF
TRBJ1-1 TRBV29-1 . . TGCAGCGTCCCCGTCGGGATTGAAGCTTTCTTT CSVPVGIEAFF
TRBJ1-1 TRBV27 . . TGTGCCAGCAGTTTATCACGGCAGGGGACTGAAGCTTTCTTT CASSLSRQGTEAFF
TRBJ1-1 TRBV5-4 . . TGTGCCAGCAGCTTGGGGGGCCCTGAAGCTTTCTTT CASSLGGPEAFF
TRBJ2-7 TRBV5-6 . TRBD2 TGTGCCAGCAGCTTACTAGCGGAGTCCTACGAGCAGTACTTC CASSLLAESYEQYF
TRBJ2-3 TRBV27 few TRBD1 TGTGCCAGCAGTTTACCCCGGGACAGGGGGCAAGATACGCAGTATTTT CASSLPRDRGQDTQYF
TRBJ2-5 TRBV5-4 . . TGTGCCAGCAGCTTGGGGCTAGCGCTTTACCAAGAGACCCAGTACTTC CASSLGLALYQETQYF
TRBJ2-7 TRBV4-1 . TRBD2 TGCGCCAGCAGCCAGGCCAGCGGGAGTTCCGAGCAGTACTTC CASSQASGSSEQYF
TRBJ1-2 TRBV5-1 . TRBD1 TGCGCCAGCAGCCCGGGACAGGTTGTTGGCTACACCTTC CASSPGQVVGYTF
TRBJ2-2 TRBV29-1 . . TGCAGCGTTGAGGGCCCTCGGGAGCTGTTTTTT CSVEGPRELFF
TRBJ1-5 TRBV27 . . TGTGCCAGCAGTCGTGGGACACAGGGTGCCCAGCATTTT CASSRGTQGAQHF
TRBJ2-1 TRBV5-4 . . TGTGCCAGCACATATAGCGGCTCCTACAATGAGCAGTTCTTC CASTYSGSYNEQFF